This is a list of T cell receptor beta chains from one sample in a study of cytomegalovirus exposure and HLA in healthy donors. The table came from immunoSEQ multiplex PCR; TCRdb's copy has only in-frame clones and leaves some out. The sample records some 140,000 clones, 65% to 85% being singletons. Specimen: PBMCs. The receptors stem from a man aged 18 to 35 in good health and CMV-seronegative. CDR3s leave out the opening cysteine and the closing phenylalanine or tryptophan. Each record gives: J gene, V gene, CDR3 protein.

TRBJ2-3,TRBV5-4,ASRDAGTSPLYTQY
TRBJ2-1,TRBV5-1,ASSEGTSGGLGINEQF
TRBJ1-3,TRBV6-1,ASSSSGQARNTIY
TRBJ1-3,TRBV11-2,ASSPWTAENTIY
TRBJ2-1,TRBV25-1,ASSDSGGGPISYNEQF
TRBJ2-5,TRBV6-1,ASRTGTETQY
TRBJ1-2,TRBV5-4,ASSLAFRQVENGYT
TRBJ1-2,TRBV27,ASTPGQGLGYT
TRBJ1-2,TRBV4-1,ASSNRVWRSGYT
TRBJ2-1,TRBV4-1,ASSQGLRTGGNEQF
TRBJ2-2,TRBV7-2,ASSVGGGAKTGELF
TRBJ1-1,TRBV5-1,ASSSGQANTEAF
TRBJ2-2,TRBV7-9,ASSLGLAGASTGELF
TRBJ1-1,TRBV27,ASRDRQGAKNTEAF
TRBJ2-1,TRBV5-6,ASSRLGSYNEQF
TRBJ2-2,TRBV5-6,ASSGRGELF
TRBJ2-5,TRBV7-2,ASSWTSGGPQETQY
TRBJ2-7,TRBV6-5,ASSNRDRIYEQY
TRBJ2-3,TRBV9,ASSVGLAGGLTDTQY
TRBJ1-6,TRBV5-1,ASQGALNNSPLH
TRBJ1-1,TRBV5-1,ASSHGSLNTEAF
TRBJ2-1,TRBV19,ASTRLAGGLGEQF
TRBJ2-1,TRBV5-1,ASSSRVGQGMWNEQF
TRBJ1-2,TRBV11-2,ATRDTMSGYGYT
TRBJ2-1,TRBV6-6,ASSYSNGGGEQF
TRBJ2-3,TRBV30,AWSGLPSGPTDTQY
TRBJ1-1,TRBV5-1,ASSSGTGLSLTLEAF
TRBJ1-2,TRBV5-1,ASSLSPGNYGYT
TRBJ1-1,TRBV2,ASTGNTEAF
TRBJ1-5,TRBV15,ATSRAPGRNQPQH
TRBJ2-3,TRBV18,ASSPSTDTQY
TRBJ2-5,TRBV6-5,ASSLTGGRETQY
TRBJ1-4,TRBV5-6,ASSLDRVNEKLF
TRBJ2-5,TRBV5-4,ASSTQGTRETQY
TRBJ1-2,TRBV28,ATVLYGYT
TRBJ1-3,TRBV28,ASSLWRQGSGNTIY
TRBJ2-3,TRBV5-5,ASRGWGEGDTQY
TRBJ1-1,TRBV14,ASSPARGLWTEAF
TRBJ2-5,TRBV5-1,ASSALAGGVETQY
TRBJ2-3,TRBV9,ASSVGQGSTDTQY
TRBJ1-4,TRBV5-4,ASSRTAGGLNEKLF
TRBJ2-5,TRBV10-1,ASRGFYLAGGYQETQY
TRBJ1-5,TRBV4-2,ASSYLGTQEPQH
TRBJ1-2,TRBV15,ATSSAGLDYGYT
TRBJ1-5,TRBV6-1,ASSESPQAPSNQPQH
TRBJ2-3,TRBV5-4,ASSWDRTDTQY
TRBJ2-1,TRBV4-3,ASSQDLAQLNEQF